Listed below are T cell receptor beta chains from one sample, sequenced in a study of STAT5B mutations in CD4+ large granular lymphocyte leukemia. Clones were sequenced by immunoSEQ multiplex PCR, and TCRdb holds only the in-frame ones, with some missing. This sample has roughly 30,000 clones, with around four fifths found just once. What was sequenced was CD4+ T cells from blood buffy coats. These receptors came from a human donor in good health. Both conserved end residues are part of each CDR3. The order of the fields is CDR3 length, J gene, D gene, clone size, V gene, CDR3 protein, CDR3 DNA. The D gene is left open where the match is weak. Where a row states a size, it is once, few, many or the class of an expanded clone; other rows omit it.

15,TRBJ1-4,NA,NA,TRBV5-1,CASSFVRGTNEKLFF,TGCGCCAGCAGCTTTGTAAGGGGGACTAATGAAAAACTGTTTTTT
16,TRBJ2-3,TRBD1,once,TRBV29-1,CSVEWARDRGTDTQYF,TGCAGCGTTGAGTGGGCCAGGGACAGGGGCACAGATACGCAGTATTTT
17,TRBJ2-1,TRBD2,NA,TRBV7-8,CASSLAGGTSRYNEQFF,TGTGCCAGCAGCTTAGCCGGTGGGACTAGTCGCTACAATGAGCAGTTCTTC
14,TRBJ2-7,TRBD1,NA,TRBV5-1,CASSPDRELAEQYF,TGCGCCAGCAGCCCCGACAGGGAGCTTGCCGAGCAGTACTTC
13,TRBJ2-5,NA,NA,TRBV9,CASSVGGGETQYF,TGTGCCAGCAGCGTAGGAGGGGGAGAGACCCAGTACTTC
14,TRBJ2-7,NA,NA,TRBV7-9,CASSLEVAQSEQYF,TGTGCCAGCAGCTTAGAGGTAGCTCAGTCCGAGCAGTACTTC
13,TRBJ1-1,TRBD1,NA,TRBV19,CASITQGGAEAFF,TGTGCCAGTATAACACAGGGGGGAGCTGAAGCTTTCTTT
12,TRBJ2-7,NA,NA,TRBV10-3,CAISEARIEQYF,TGTGCCATCAGTGAGGCGCGTATTGAGCAGTACTTC
15,TRBJ1-5,NA,NA,TRBV2,CASSEGRENNQPQHF,TGTGCCAGCAGTGAAGGCAGGGAAAACAATCAGCCCCAGCATTTT